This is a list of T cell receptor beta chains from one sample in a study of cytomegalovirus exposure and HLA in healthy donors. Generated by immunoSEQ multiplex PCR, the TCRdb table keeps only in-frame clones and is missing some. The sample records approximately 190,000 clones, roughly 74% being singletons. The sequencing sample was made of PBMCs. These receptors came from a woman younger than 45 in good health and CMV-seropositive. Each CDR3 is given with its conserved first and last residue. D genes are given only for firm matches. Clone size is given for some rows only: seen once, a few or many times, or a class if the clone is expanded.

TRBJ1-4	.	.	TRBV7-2	CASSLSGAEKLFF	TGTGCCAGCAGCTTAAGTGGAGCGGAAAAACTGTTTTTT
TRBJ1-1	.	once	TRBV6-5	CASSYIGQGSTEAFF	TGTGCCAGCAGTTACATCGGACAAGGAAGTACTGAAGCTTTCTTT
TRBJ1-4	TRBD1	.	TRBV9	CASSVGQSNEKLFF	TGTGCCAGCAGCGTGGGACAGTCTAATGAAAAACTGTTTTTT
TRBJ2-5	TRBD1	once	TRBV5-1	CASSLGQGEETQYF	TGCGCCAGCAGCTTAGGACAGGGTGAAGAGACCCAGTACTTC
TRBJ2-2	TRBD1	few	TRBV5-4	CASSGSTGVITGELFF	TGTGCCAGCAGCGGATCAACAGGGGTCATCACCGGGGAGCTGTTTTTT
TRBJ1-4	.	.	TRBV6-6	CASAHQTTTDEKLFF	TGTGCCAGCGCGCACCAGACGACAACGGATGAAAAACTGTTTTTT
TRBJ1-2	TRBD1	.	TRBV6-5	CASSSHGTDSYGYTF	TGTGCCAGCAGTTCTCACGGGACAGATAGTTATGGCTACACCTTC
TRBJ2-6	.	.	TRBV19	CASSNLQGTPGANVLTF	TGTGCCAGTAGTAACCTACAGGGGACTCCTGGGGCCAACGTCCTGACTTTC
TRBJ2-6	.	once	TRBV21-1	CASSVFGANVLTF	TGTGCCAGCAGCGTCTTTGGGGCCAACGTCCTGACTTTC
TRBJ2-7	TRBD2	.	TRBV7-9	CASSRTSGTSYEQYF	TGTGCCAGCAGCCGAACTAGCGGGACCTCCTACGAGCAGTACTTC
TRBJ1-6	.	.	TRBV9	CASSRDSYSPLHF	TGTGCCAGCAGCCGAGACAGCTATTCACCCCTCCACTTT
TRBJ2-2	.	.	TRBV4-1	CASSLPITGNTGELFF	TGCGCCAGCAGCCTCCCCATAACAGGGAACACCGGGGAGCTGTTTTTT
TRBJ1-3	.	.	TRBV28	CATWAFSGNTIYF	TGTGCCACATGGGCCTTCTCTGGAAACACCATATATTTT
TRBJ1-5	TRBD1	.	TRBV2	CASSPTGGNQPQHF	TGTGCCAGCAGTCCGACAGGGGGCAATCAGCCCCAGCATTTT
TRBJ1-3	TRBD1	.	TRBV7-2	CASSRTGVTGNTIYF	TGTGCCAGCAGCCGCACAGGGGTGACTGGAAACACCATATATTTT
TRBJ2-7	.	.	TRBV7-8	CASSSGTVSSYEQYF	TGTGCCAGCAGCTCCGGGACTGTTTCCTCCTACGAGCAGTACTTC
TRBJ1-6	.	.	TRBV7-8	CASSISPGIDSPLHF	TGTGCCAGCAGCATATCTCCGGGGATTGATTCACCCCTCCACTTT
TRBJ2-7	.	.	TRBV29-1	CSVVGDSSYEQYF	TGCAGCGTTGTGGGGGACTCGTCCTACGAGCAGTACTTC
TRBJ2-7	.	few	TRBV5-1	CASSSQSYEQYF	TGCGCCAGCAGCTCACAATCCTACGAGCAGTACTTC
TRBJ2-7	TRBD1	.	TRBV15	CATSRVARGPYEQYF	TGTGCCACCAGCAGAGTGGCTAGGGGGCCCTACGAGCAGTACTTC
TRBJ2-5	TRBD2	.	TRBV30	CAWSVLRLAGERIETQYF	TGTGCCTGGAGTGTACTCCGACTAGCGGGAGAGAGAATAGAGACCCAGTACTTC
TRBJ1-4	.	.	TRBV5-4	CASSWAPSNEKLFF	TGTGCCAGCAGCTGGGCCCCGTCTAATGAAAAACTGTTTTTT
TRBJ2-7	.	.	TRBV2	CASSSSVSYEQYF	TGTGCCAGCAGTTCTAGCGTCTCCTACGAGCAGTACTTC
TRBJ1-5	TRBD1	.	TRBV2	CASSGGTGDNYQPQHF	TGTGCCAGCAGTGGGGGTACAGGGGACAATTATCAGCCCCAGCATTTT
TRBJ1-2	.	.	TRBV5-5	CASSSGVGYGYTF	TGTGCCAGCAGCTCGGGGGTCGGCTATGGCTACACCTTC
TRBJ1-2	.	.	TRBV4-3	CASSHPGARAGYGYTF	TGCGCCAGCAGCCACCCCGGCGCCAGGGCTGGCTATGGCTACACCTTC
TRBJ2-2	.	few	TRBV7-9	CASSSDFDNWRGTGELFF	TGTGCCAGCAGCTCGGATTTCGACAACTGGAGGGGCACCGGGGAGCTGTTTTTT
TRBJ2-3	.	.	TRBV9	CASSVGQGVAGNTDTQYF	TGTGCCAGCAGCGTCGGGCAGGGGGTAGCGGGGAACACAGATACGCAGTATTTT
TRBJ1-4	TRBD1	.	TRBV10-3	CAISDTLPGTGGEKLFF	TGTGCCATCAGTGATACACTACCCGGGACAGGGGGCGAAAAACTGTTTTTT
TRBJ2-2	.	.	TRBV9	CASSAQGDGELFF	TGTGCCAGCAGCGCGCAGGGTGACGGGGAGCTGTTTTTT
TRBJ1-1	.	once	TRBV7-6	CASSLRRGSEAFF	TGTGCCAGCAGCTTAAGAAGGGGATCTGAAGCTTTCTTT
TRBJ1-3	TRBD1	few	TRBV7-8	CASSEEGAYGNTIYF	TGTGCCAGCAGTGAGGAGGGGGCTTATGGAAACACCATATATTTT
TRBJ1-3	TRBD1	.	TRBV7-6	CASSDRVSGNTIYF	TGTGCCAGCAGCGACAGGGTCTCTGGAAACACCATATATTTT
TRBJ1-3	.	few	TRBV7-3	CASSLGGAKGNTIYF	TGTGCCAGCAGCTTAGGGGGGGCGAAGGGAAACACCATATATTTT
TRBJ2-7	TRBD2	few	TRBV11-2	CASSLEIAGGYEQYF	TGTGCCAGCAGCTTAGAAATAGCGGGAGGGTACGAGCAGTACTTC
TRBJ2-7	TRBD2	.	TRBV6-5	CASSRTGTRAYEQYF	TGTGCCAGCAGCCGAACCGGGACTAGGGCATACGAGCAGTACTTC
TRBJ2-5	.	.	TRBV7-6	CASSYNSETQYF	TGTGCCAGCAGCTATAACTCTGAGACCCAGTACTTC
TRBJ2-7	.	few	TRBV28	CASTLQGGTYEQYF	TGTGCCAGCACTCTCCAGGGTGGAACCTACGAGCAGTACTTC
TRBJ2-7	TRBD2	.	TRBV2	CASTREAPSSYEQYF	TGTGCCAGCACCCGGGAGGCACCTAGCTCCTACGAGCAGTACTTC
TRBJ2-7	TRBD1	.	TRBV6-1	CASSERTGPYEQYF	TGTGCCAGCAGTGAAAGGACAGGCCCCTACGAGCAGTACTTC
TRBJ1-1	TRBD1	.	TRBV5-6	CASRTRGRNTEAFF	TGTGCCAGCAGAACCAGGGGGCGGAACACTGAAGCTTTCTTT
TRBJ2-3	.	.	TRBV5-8	CASGKTRGTDTQYF	TGTGCCAGCGGGAAGACTAGGGGCACAGATACGCAGTATTTT